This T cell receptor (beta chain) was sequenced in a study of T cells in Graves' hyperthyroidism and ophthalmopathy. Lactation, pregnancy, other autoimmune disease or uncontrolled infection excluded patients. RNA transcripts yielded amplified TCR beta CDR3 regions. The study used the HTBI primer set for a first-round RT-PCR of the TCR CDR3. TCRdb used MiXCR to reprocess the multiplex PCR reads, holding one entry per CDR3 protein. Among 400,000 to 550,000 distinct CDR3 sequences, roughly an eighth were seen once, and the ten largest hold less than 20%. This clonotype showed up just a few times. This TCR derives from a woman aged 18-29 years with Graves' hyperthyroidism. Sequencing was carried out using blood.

DNA for the CDR3: TGTGCCTGGGGGACAAATACGAACACTGAAGCTTTCTTT. It codes for CAWGTNTNTEAFF. The chain recombines TRBV30 with TRBJ1-1; TRBD1 is a possible D gene (6 bases). Trimming cost V 5 bases and J 1 base, with 11 bases left between them. Germline-derived CDR1 and CDR2 are GTSNPN and SVGIG (reference sequence). CDR3 length: 13 amino acids. Drawing the rest from reference TRBV30 and TRBJ1-1, the complete variable domain is SQTIHQWPATLVQPVGSPLSLECTVEGTSNPNLYWYRQAAGRGLQLLFYSVGIGQISSEVPQNLSASRPQDRQFILSSKKLLLSDSGFYLCAWGTNTNTEAFFGQGTRLTVV.